The table lists the clone carrying this T cell receptor (beta chain) with a count of one. Authors' processing steps: By means of reference gene primer amplification, nucleated cell counts were estimated. Some clones are missing from TCRdb's copy, which holds only in-frame ones; the method was immunoSEQ multiplex PCR. For V, J and clone size, that table is used; D and trimming come from the DNA. The sample has about 78,000 clones; around nine tenths are singletons. The data originate from a study of blood T cell repertoires in COVID-19. The overall study: Samples representing acute and convalescent COVID-19 were sourced from the United States, Italy and Spain. T cells, B-cell-depleted T cells, or PBMCs provided the cDNA or gDNA that served as material.

Trimming removed 5 bases from V and 6 bases from J; junction bases left unmatched: 7. Germline V gene lookup returns CDR1 SNHLY and CDR2 FYNNEI. This CDR3 is 14 amino acids long. The chain recombines TRBV2 with TRBJ2-3, with 8 bases identical to TRBD1. Specimen: peripheral blood. The source is a man in his forties or fifties with active or convalescent COVID-19. CDR3 coding DNA: TGTGCCAGCAGTCGGGGACAGGCGAGGGATACGCAGTATTTT. It translates to CASSRGQARDTQYF.